This T cell receptor beta chain was recovered during a study of T cells after yellow fever vaccination. Findings and caveats of the study: Faster peaking, at day 5 versus 15, marked a secondary response that was weaker. One caveat is that FACS-sorted repertoires could contain abundant clonotypes contaminating from the bulk population.

In the case of this clonotype: The antigen remains unidentified.

TCRdb fed the 5' RACE reads into MiXCR, producing one record per CDR3 protein. Of roughly 63,000 distinct CDR3 sequences listed, about 7.8% are singletons. The V and J ends lost 2 bases and 1 base respectively, with 9 bases between them. The CDR3 runs to 14 residues. Germline V gene data show CDR1 as SGHRS and CDR2 as YFSETQ. V usage is TRBV5-1 and J usage is TRBJ1-1, with D perhaps matching TRBD1 (5 bases). This receptor was obtained from a man aged 30 to 45 who received the YFV17D yellow fever vaccine. Sequences were derived from CD8+ T cells sorted from PBMCs, sampled 15 days after the yellow fever booster vaccination. The CDR3 region is CASSLRGRNTEAFF. Here the CDR3 DNA reads TGCGCCAGCAGCTTACGGGGGAGGAACACTGAAGCTTTCTTT.